Listed here is a single T cell receptor (beta chain). Its target is not known. This sample stems from a study of cytomegalovirus exposure and HLA in healthy donors. With 60 Vbeta and 13 Jbeta primers, the PCR was carried out. Repertoires were generated with immunoSEQ multiplex PCR, while TCRdb's copy carries only in-frame clones and drops some. The sample has approximately 190,000 clones; 80% to 85% are singletons. Donors likely had unrecorded immune exposures despite being nominally healthy when sampled. CDR1 PRHDT and CDR2 FYEKMQ come from the germline V gene (reference sequence). This CDR3 is built from 12 residues. V lost 5 bases and J 4 bases, leaving 3 bases between the germline ends. The study, taken as a whole, reports: A later analysis showed HLA-associated TCR beta chains outstripping equally common others in clonal expansion. Associated with HLA alleles at 0.05 false discovery rate in a later analysis were over 15,000 TCR beta sequences. What was likely a sequencing artifact was a cluster of highly shared sequence variants.

The material sequenced was PBMCs. This TCR was recovered from a woman in her late teens or twenties in good health and CMV-seropositive. The chain employs TRBV13 and TRBJ1-6; no reliable D call. The CDR3: CASSPYNSPLHF. CDR3 sequence (DNA): TGTGCCAGCAGCCCATATAATTCACCCCTCCACTTT. Full variable domain (outside the CDR3, taken from reference TRBV13 and TRBJ1-6): AAGVIQSPRHLIKEKRETATLKCYPIPRHDTVYWYQQGPGQDPQFLISFYEKMQSDKGSIPDRFSAQQFSDYHSELNMSSLELGDSALYFCASSPYNSPLHFGNGTRLTVT.